The next 20 T cell receptor beta chains were all read from a single sample in a study of tumor T cells in aggressive B-cell lymphoma. Assay: immunoSEQ multiplex PCR; the TCRdb copy retains only in-frame clones and omits some. Of 8,900 or so clones listed, 70% to 90% are singletons. The specimen sequenced was tumor tissue. These receptors were taken from an adult with diffuse large B cell lymphoma.

This clone was observed a few times. V is TRBV6-1 and J is TRBJ2-1, with 13 bases lining up with TRBD2. Germline CDR1 is MNHNS and CDR2 is SASEGT. After removal of 4 bases from V and 5 bases from J, the junction contained 5 bases not matched to a gene. CDR3 length: 16 amino acids. In DNA, the CDR3 is TGTGCCAGCAGTGGGACTAGCGGGGGTAAGAACAATGAGCAGTTCTTC. This encodes CASSGTSGGKNNEQFF.

This chain links TRBV7-2 with TRBJ1-1; D may be TRBD1 (5 bases). The V and J ends lost 3 bases and 4 bases respectively, with 9 bases between them. The CDR3 totals 13 residues. Germline CDR1 is SGHTA and CDR2 is FQGNSA. The CDR3 bases are TGTGCCAGCAGCTTTTTAGGGGCCACTGAAGCTTTCTTT. This sequence encodes CASSFLGATEAFF.

This clone was observed once. This rearrangement joins TRBV4-1 to TRBJ1-2; 7 nucleotides match TRBD1. Unmatched junction bases numbered 10, after V lost 0 bases and J lost 0 bases. CDR3 length equals 18 residues. CDR1 is MGHRA and CDR2 is YSYEKL in the germline V gene. CDR3 bases: TGCGCCAGCAGCCAAGATAAGGACAGGCCCCCAGCTAACTATGGCTACACCTTC. This translates into CASSQDKDRPPANYGYTF.

J is TRBJ1-3 and V is TRBV2, with D hard to call. The CDR3 consists of 13 residues. Per the germline V gene, CDR1 is SNHLY and CDR2 is FYNNEI. V lost 4 bases, J lost 4 bases, and 8 bases lay in between. In DNA, the CDR3 is TGTGCCAGCAGTGGGGAGTACGGAAACACCATATATTTT. Translating it yields CASSGEYGNTIYF.

The chain couples TRBV7-3 to TRBJ2-7, with TRBD1 identical over 10 bases. Germline loops: CDR1 SGHTA, CDR2 FQGTGA. V shed 5 bases and J 5 bases; nucleotides not matched to a gene: 6. The CDR3 runs 14 residues. This CDR3 is CASSPIGTGDEQYF. The CDR3 bases are TGTGCCAGCAGCCCCATCGGGACAGGGGACGAGCAGTACTTC.

This sequence joins TRBV28 and TRBJ2-3, with 8 bases matching TRBD2. The CDR3 is 15 amino acids. V shed 8 bases, J shed 4 bases, and the junction held 11 bases outside the gene matches. The germline V gene encodes CDR1 MDHEN and CDR2 SYDVKM. The CDR3 DNA follows: TGTGCCAGCGGGGCCTTGGGACTAGAACCAGATACGCAGTATTTT. It translates to CASGALGLEPDTQYF.

This clone came up once. The chain combines TRBV27 with TRBJ2-3, with D possibly TRBD1 on 6 matching bases. V lost 4 bases and J lost 0, with 11 bases in between. CDR1 is MNHEY, CDR2 SMNVEV, per germline (reference sequence). This CDR3 comprises 15 residues. The CDR3 DNA reads as TGTGCCAGCAGTTCAGGGGTCGTCAGCACAGATACGCAGTATTTT. Translation gives CASSSGVVSTDTQYF.

The rearrangement links TRBV7-6 to TRBJ2-1; 10 positions agree with TRBD2. V lost 4 bases, J lost 0 bases, and 6 bases stayed unmatched. The germline V gene encodes CDR1 SGHVS and CDR2 FNYEAQ. The CDR3 contains 17 residues. The CDR3 here is CASSSDSSGSSYNEQFF. The CDR3 DNA sequence: TGTGCCAGCAGCTCGGACTCTAGCGGGAGCTCCTACAATGAGCAGTTCTTC.

The chain joins TRBV25-1 to TRBJ1-3, with D maybe TRBD1 (6 bases). This CDR3 is 13 amino acids long. CDR1 and CDR2 (germline): MGHDK, SYGVNS. V lost 7 bases to trimming and J lost 2 bases, with 9 bases between them. CDR3 coding DNA: TGTGCCAGCAACTCAGGGGCTGGAAACACCATATATTTT. This translates into CASNSGAGNTIYF.

The chain carries TRBV27 and TRBJ1-5; perhaps TRBD1 as D (6 bases). The CDR3 loop spans 12 amino acids. Germline V CDR1 and CDR2: MNHEY, SMNVEV (reference sequence). Trimming stripped 8 bases from V and 6 bases from J, with 11 bases between. In DNA form, the CDR3 reads TGTGCCAGCTCGGACAGCGGTCAGCCCCAGCATTTT. Amino acids: CASSDSGQPQHF.

This rearrangement joins TRBV9 to TRBJ1-1; the match to TRBD1 covers 8 bases. This CDR3 comprises 14 residues. Germline loops: CDR1 SGDLS, CDR2 YYNGEE. The V and J ends lost 0 bases and 11 bases, in that order; junction bases with no gene match: 9. The CDR3: CASSVGWQGARAFF. The CDR3 DNA is TGTGCCAGCAGCGTAGGGTGGCAGGGGGCCCGGGCTTTCTTT.

This chain's CDR3 is CSVEGDRGLSYEQYF. CDR3 DNA: TGCAGCGTTGAAGGGGACAGGGGTTTGTCTTACGAGCAGTACTTC. The chain couples TRBV29-1 to TRBJ2-7; TRBD1 matches at 10 bases. The V segment lost 1 base and the J segment 4 bases; nucleotides outside the gene matches: 7. The length of the CDR3 is 15 residues. CDR1 and CDR2 from the germline V gene are SQVTM and ANQGSEA.

The V gene is TRBV19, the J gene TRBJ1-1, with 9 bases lining up with TRBD1. Trimming removed 5 bases from V and 3 bases from J; junction bases left unmatched: 10. Germline assignment: CDR1 LNHDA and CDR2 SQIVND (reference sequence). This CDR3 is built from 16 residues. CDR3 in DNA: TGTGCCAGTAGTCATCGGCAGACAGGGGGGGACACTGAAGCTTTCTTT. This translates into CASSHRQTGGDTEAFF.

The chain carries TRBV7-3 and TRBJ2-7; D might be TRBD2 (7 bases). V was pared by 2 bases and J by 3 bases, with 14 bases between. The CDR3 is 15 amino acids. Per germline, CDR1 SGHTA and CDR2 FQGTGA. In DNA form, the CDR3 reads TGTGCCAGCAGCTTACAAGGGGGGGGCGACTACGAGCAGTACTTC. Protein: CASSLQGGGDYEQYF.

J is TRBJ2-3 and V is TRBV5-1, with D tentatively TRBD2 (6 bases). Trimming left V 3 bases short and J 6 bases short, with 17 bases between. CDR1 is SGHRS and CDR2 is YFSETQ in the germline V gene. The CDR3 runs 15 residues. Here the CDR3 reads CASSSGTAEGDTQYF. CDR3 bases: TGCGCCAGCAGCTCCGGGACCGCGGAGGGTGATACGCAGTATTTT.

This clone came up a few times. The V call is TRBV29-1, the J call TRBJ2-1, with 12 bases that match TRBD2. Germline CDR1 and CDR2: SQVTM and ANQGSEA. The CDR3 consists of 13 residues. The trim removed 3 bases at V and 12 bases at J, leaving 6 bases unmatched. The CDR3 nucleotides read TGCAGCGTTGACCGACTAGCGGGGGACCCGCAGTTCTTC. Its protein is CSVDRLAGDPQFF.

The V gene is TRBV29-1, the J gene TRBJ2-1, with D possibly TRBD1 on 6 matching bases. This CDR3 spans 15 amino acids. Per the germline V gene, CDR1 is SQVTM and CDR2 is ANQGSEA. Trimming left V 6 bases short and J 9 bases short, with 24 bases between. Written as DNA, the CDR3 is TGCAGCGTCTCTAGCCATAGGTTAACAGGGATTGAGCAGTTCTTC. It yields the protein CSVSSHRLTGIEQFF.

This chain uses TRBV18 with TRBJ2-5; 11 bases agree with TRBD2. The CDR3 sequence is 14 residues long. V dropped 6 bases and J dropped 5; count of bases not matched to a gene: 5. The germline V gene encodes CDR1 KGHSH and CDR2 LQKENI. The chain's CDR3 is CASSASGGSETQYF. As DNA, the CDR3 is TGTGCCAGCTCGGCTAGCGGGGGGTCGGAGACCCAGTACTTC.

This clone was found once. The V call is TRBV11-3, the J call TRBJ2-5, with 8 bases lining up with TRBD1. Per the germline V gene, CDR1 is SGHNT and CDR2 is YENEEA. Trimming cost V 1 base and J 4 bases; bases outside gene matches: 2. This CDR3 contains 14 residues. The CDR3: CASSLGTGTETQYF. The CDR3 nucleotides are TGTGCCAGCAGCTTAGGGACAGGGACAGAGACCCAGTACTTC.

This clone was seen once. The rearrangement links TRBV18 to TRBJ2-2; the D gene is possibly TRBD2 (6 bases). Trimming cost V 0 bases and J 9 bases, with 11 bases left between them. The germline V gene has CDR1 KGHSH and CDR2 LQKENI. The CDR3 is made up of 14 amino acids. The CDR3 DNA sequence: TGTGCCAGCTCACCACCGGTCAGCGGGCGGGAGCTGTTTTTT. As protein: CASSPPVSGRELFF.